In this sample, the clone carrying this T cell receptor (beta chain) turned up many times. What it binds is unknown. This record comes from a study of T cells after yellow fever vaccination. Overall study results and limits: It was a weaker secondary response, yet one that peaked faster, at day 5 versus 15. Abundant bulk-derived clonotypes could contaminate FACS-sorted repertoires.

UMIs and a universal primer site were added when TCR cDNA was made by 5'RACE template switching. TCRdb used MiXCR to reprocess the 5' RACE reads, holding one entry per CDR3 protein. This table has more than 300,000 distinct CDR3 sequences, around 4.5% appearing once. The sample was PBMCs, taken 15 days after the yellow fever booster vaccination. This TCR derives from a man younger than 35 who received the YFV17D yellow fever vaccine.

CDR3 sequence reads: CASLRVYEQYV. The CDR3 DNA reads TGTGCCAGCCTAAGGGTCTACGAGCAGTACGTC. The genes are TRBV6-5 and TRBJ2-7, with D unresolved. From germline, CDR1 is MNHEY and CDR2 SVGAGI. This CDR3 spans 11 amino acids. Trimming pared 8 bases from V and 3 bases from J, leaving 8 bases between.